These 20 T cell receptor beta chains were sequenced from one sample in a study of early T cells in non-severe SARS-CoV-2 infection. TCRdb used MiXCR to reprocess the 5' RACE reads, holding one entry per CDR3 protein. The data contain tens of thousands of distinct CDR3 sequences, roughly an eighth of them singletons. The sequencing sample was made of whole blood. The receptors were gathered from an adult who was a healthcare worker with PCR-confirmed SARS-CoV-2 infection or an uninfected control (not recorded which).

The table lists this clonotype with many counts. The chain joins TRBV18 to TRBJ2-5; 8 bases line up with TRBD1. This CDR3 comprises 14 residues. J was trimmed by 5 bases and V by 3 bases; bases with no gene match: 5. CDR1 and CDR2 from the germline V gene are KGHSH and LQKENI. The CDR3 bases are TGTGCCAGCTCACCTGGGCAGGGGGCTGAGACCCAGTACTTC. As protein: CASSPGQGAETQYF. The full variable domain, in which reference TRBV18 and TRBJ2-5 provide the parts outside the CDR3, is NAGVMQNPRHLVRRRGQEARLRCSPMKGHSHVYWYRQLPEEGLKFMVYLQKENIIDESGMPKERFSAEFPKEGPSILRIQQVVRGDSAAYFCASSPGQGAETQYFGPGTRLLVL.

In this sample, this clonotype turned up once. A much bigger clone sits one base away, suggesting this may be a read error. This chain connects TRBV27 to TRBJ2-3; tentative D call: TRBD1 (5 bases). Trimming removed 3 bases at V and 0 bases at J, with 10 bases between. From germline, CDR1 is MNHEY and CDR2 SMNVEV (reference sequence). This CDR3 has 15 amino acids. CDR3 nucleotide sequence: TGTGCCAGCAGTTTGTTAGGGGCTAGCACAGATACGCAGTATTTT. Encoded protein: CASSLLGASTDTQYF.

The V gene is TRBV2, the J gene TRBJ2-3; D is possibly TRBD2 (5 bases). CDR1 and CDR2 from the germline V gene are SNHLY and FYNNEI. The CDR3 has 14 amino acids. V dropped 3 bases and J dropped 0 bases, with 7 bases sitting between them. This chain's CDR3 is CASSERVSTDTQYF. CDR3 DNA: TGTGCCAGCAGTGAGCGGGTCAGCACAGATACGCAGTATTTT.

The chain recombines TRBV11-2 with TRBJ2-3; 9 bases line up with TRBD2. J gave up 8 bases and V 4 bases, and 10 bases lay outside the gene matches. From germline, CDR1 is SGHAT and CDR2 FQNNGV. The length of the CDR3 is 15 residues. The CDR3 DNA reads TGTGCCAGCAGCTCCACGGGACTAGCTACCCTTACGCAGTATTTT. Translation gives CASSSTGLATLTQYF.

The rearrangement joins TRBV5-1 to TRBJ1-2; TRBD1 might be the D (6 bases). The V end was cut by 7 bases, the J end by 5 bases, with 21 bases between. CDR1 is SGHRS and CDR2 is YFSETQ in the germline V gene. CDR3 length: 15 residues. The CDR3 reads CASRPTGGKDYGYTF. As DNA, the CDR3 is TGCGCCAGCCGACCGACAGGCGGCAAGGATTATGGCTACACCTTC.

This clonotype was counted ten times or more. V usage is TRBV20-1 and J usage is TRBJ1-5; 10 bases are shared with TRBD1. CDR1 is DFQATT and CDR2 is SNEGSKA in the germline V gene (reference sequence). Unmatched junction bases numbered 4, after V lost 6 bases and J lost 2 bases. The CDR3 covers 14 residues. CDR3 protein: CSARDRGGNQPQHF. CDR3 bases: TGCAGTGCCAGGGACAGGGGAGGCAATCAGCCCCAGCATTTT.

The CDR3 DNA is TGTGCCAGCAGCCCCGGATTGAGCTCACCCCTCCACTTT. The encoded protein is CASSPGLSSPLHF. The chain combines TRBV11-1 with TRBJ1-6; no definite D call. The CDR3 has 13 amino acids. V dropped 5 bases and J dropped 10 bases, with 12 bases sitting between them. CDR1 is SGHAT and CDR2 is FQDESV in the germline V gene (reference sequence).

This clonotype occurred many times. The V gene is TRBV3-1, the J gene TRBJ1-6; no clear D. The CDR3 is made up of 12 amino acids. The germline V and J ends were trimmed by 0 bases and 17 bases, with 11 bases remaining between them. Germline lookup yields CDR1 LGHDT and CDR2 YNNKEL (reference sequence). In DNA form, the CDR3 reads TGTGCCAGCAGCCAAGAATGGCGACGTTTCCACTTT. Protein sequence: CASSQEWRRFHF.

This clonotype was seen more than once but under ten times. This chain links TRBV11-2 with TRBJ2-5; no reliable D call. Deletions cut 0 bases from V and 3 bases from J, with 2 bases between. CDR1 and CDR2 (germline): SGHAT, FQNNGV. The CDR3 is made up of 12 amino acids. The CDR3 nucleotides read TGTGCCAGCAGCTTAGAGAAAGAGACCCAGTACTTC. Protein: CASSLEKETQYF.

There are a few counts of this clonotype. The chain employs TRBV18 and TRBJ2-7; weak D call: TRBD2 (5 bases). The CDR3 consists of 14 residues. Germline loops: CDR1 KGHSH, CDR2 LQKENI. V lost 2 bases, J lost 2 bases, and 10 bases lay in between. Written as DNA, the CDR3 is TGTGCCAGCTCACCAGCGGGCAGAACCTACGAGCAGTACTTC. As protein: CASSPAGRTYEQYF.

This clonotype was picked up a small number of times. The chain combines TRBV18 with TRBJ2-1; D assignment may be TRBD1 or TRBD2 (5 bases each). With 0 bases removed from V and 5 bases from J, the gap between germline ends came to 11 bases. CDR3 length: 15 amino acids. Per the germline V gene, CDR1 is KGHSH and CDR2 is LQKENI. The CDR3 DNA sequence: TGTGCCAGCTCACCACCCCGGGACGGTAACAATGAGCAGTTCTTC. Protein sequence: CASSPPRDGNNEQFF.

This chain uses TRBV29-1 with TRBJ2-1, with D maybe TRBD1 (6 bases). Trimming removed 3 bases at V and 8 bases at J, with 8 bases between. The CDR3 covers 11 residues. The germline V gene has CDR1 SQVTM and CDR2 ANQGSEA. CDR3 sequence reads: CSVDQGHEQFF. CDR3 DNA: TGCAGCGTTGACCAGGGGCATGAGCAGTTCTTC.

The sample holds many counts of this clonotype. The rearrangement joins TRBV2 to TRBJ2-3; 13 bases map to TRBD2. This CDR3 contains 15 residues. The germline gives CDR1 SNHLY, CDR2 FYNNEI. Trimming removed 6 bases from V and 4 bases from J; junction bases left unmatched: 4. CDR3: CASSQTSGRPDTQYF. CDR3 DNA: TGTGCCAGCAGCCAGACTAGCGGGAGGCCAGATACGCAGTATTTT.

Ten or more counts support this clonotype. This sequence joins TRBV10-1 and TRBJ2-5; TRBD2 matches 12 bases. This CDR3 is built from 14 residues. V lost 6 bases, J lost 3 bases, and 2 bases stayed unmatched. Germline CDR1 and CDR2: WNHNN and SYGVQD (reference sequence). In nucleotides, the CDR3 is TGCGCCAGCAGATGGACTAGCGGGGAAGAGACCCAGTACTTC. It codes for CASRWTSGEETQYF.

CDR3 amino acids: CASMGWGAEDTQYF. DNA of the CDR3: TGTGCCAGCATGGGGTGGGGGGCTGAAGATACGCAGTATTTT. The genes are TRBV11-2 and TRBJ2-3, with D perhaps assigned TRBD1 or TRBD2 (6 bases each). V lost 7 bases to trimming and J lost 5 bases, with 16 bases between them. The CDR3 loop spans 14 amino acids. Germline values: CDR1 SGHAT, CDR2 FQNNGV.

This clonotype came up a few times. The chain carries TRBV11-2 and TRBJ2-2, with 7 bases matching TRBD2. V gave up 2 bases and J gave up 7 bases; unmatched junction bases: 7. This CDR3 has 15 amino acids. Germline V gene sequence: CDR1 SGHAT, CDR2 FQNNGV. The CDR3 nucleotides are TGTGCCAGCAGCTTATTACTAGCGAGGGACGGGGAGCTGTTTTTT. Residues: CASSLLLARDGELFF.

Many counts were recorded for this clonotype. The CDR3 nucleotides read TGTGCCAGTAGTACAGGACAGGGGCCTCAGCCCCAGCATTTT. Encoded protein: CASSTGQGPQPQHF. The J gene is TRBJ1-5, the V gene TRBV19, with TRBD1 matching 9 bases. The J segment lost 6 bases and the V segment lost 4 bases, leaving 4 bases of the junction unmatched. The germline V gene has CDR1 LNHDA and CDR2 SQIVND (reference sequence). The CDR3 is 14 residues long.

The CDR3 nucleotides are TGTGCCAGCAGCTTAGCGGTAGGGGGCGCGGATGAAAAACTGTTTTTT. It specifies CASSLAVGGADEKLFF. V is TRBV7-8 and J is TRBJ1-4; 7 nucleotides agree with TRBD1. This CDR3 contains 16 residues. The trim removed 0 bases at V and 6 bases at J, leaving 7 bases unmatched. Germline V gives CDR1 SGHVS, CDR2 FQNEAQ.

This clonotype was picked up one time. J is TRBJ2-5 and V is TRBV11-2; D tentatively fits TRBD1 or TRBD2 (6 bases each). CDR3 size: 14 residues. V lost 5 bases, J lost 4 bases, and 14 bases lay in between. Germline V gene data show CDR1 as SGHAT and CDR2 as FQNNGV. CDR3 region: CASSITGGPETQYF. In nucleotides, the CDR3 is TGTGCCAGCAGCATTACTGGGGGGCCAGAGACCCAGTACTTC.

This clonotype has a count of ten or more. The chain carries TRBV7-9 and TRBJ2-7; TRBD1 matches 8 bases. Germline CDR1 SEHNR, CDR2 FQNEAQ (reference sequence). The CDR3 has 14 amino acids. The V gene end was trimmed by 3 bases and the J gene end by 2 bases; junction bases not matched to a gene: 3. The CDR3 reads CASSFADRAYEQYF. The CDR3 DNA sequence: TGTGCCAGCAGCTTTGCGGACAGGGCCTACGAGCAGTACTTC.